Below, one T cell receptor (beta chain) is given with its context. The antigen remains undetermined. Other DNA variants within this sample encode the same CDR3. The V end was cut by 2 bases, the J end by 5 bases, with 14 bases between. This CDR3 contains 15 residues. Germline-derived CDR1 and CDR2 are MDHEN and SYDVKM. This entry belongs to a study of shared clonotypes between healthy human individuals. All donors were Caucasian adults living in Nashville, Tennessee. General study results and limits: Clonotypes that were shared across a few donors made up around 5% of naive CD4 clonotypes. Some clonotypes were shared by all four sorted-subset donors, while others were not shared. The non-shared ones had lower generation probabilities than the shared ones.

The assay was immunoSEQ multiplex PCR, and TCRdb's table has in-frame clones only and misses some. This sample has approximately 2,000,000 clones, with about nine tenths found just once. Material: naive CD4+ T cells from PBMCs. Documented subset: CD45RA+ positively selected. The chain couples TRBV28 to TRBJ2-3, with a tentative D call TRBD2 (7 bases). The source of this sequence is a man younger than 30 in good health. Some clones in this sample may be carry-over from other donors' samples. CDR3: CASSLGGAGGDTQYF. The CDR3 region has the DNA TGTGCCAGCAGTTTAGGGGGGGCCGGGGGAGATACGCAGTATTTT.